Presented here are 24 T cell receptor beta chains from one specimen sequenced in a study of T cell responses to AZD1222 COVID-19 vaccine. Generated by immunoSEQ multiplex PCR, the TCRdb table keeps only in-frame clones and is missing some. The sample comprises roughly 77,000 clones, roughly 90% of which are singletons, and approximately 5.4% rests with the top ten. Sequences were derived from peripheral blood, sampled on day 0 of MenACWY control vaccination. Receptors originate from an adult in good health.

This clone came up once. The rearrangement uses TRBV12-3 or TRBV12-4 and TRBJ1-1; no definite D call. The CDR3 sequence is 13 residues long. Trimming cost V 3 bases and J 8 bases, with 13 bases left between them. CDR3 sequence: CASSFRRLAEAFF. Here the CDR3 DNA reads TGTGCCAGCAGTTTCCGCCGCCTCGCCGAAGCTTTCTTT.

This chain uses TRBV6-5 with TRBJ2-1, with no clear D. V dropped 8 bases and J dropped 7 bases, with 9 bases sitting between them. The V gene's germline CDR1 is MNHEY and CDR2 SVGAGI. The CDR3 length is 11 residues. The CDR3 DNA is TGTGCCAGCTTAACTCATAATGAGCAGTTCTTC. It specifies CASLTHNEQFF.

The rearrangement joins TRBV6-2 or TRBV6-3 to TRBJ2-4; 10 bases map to TRBD1. J gave up 7 bases and V 3 bases, and 6 bases lay outside the gene matches. This CDR3 has 15 amino acids. The germline V gene encodes CDR1 MNHEY and CDR2 SVGEGT. The CDR3 nucleotides are TGTGCCAGCAGTTATGTGGGACAGGGGAGGAACATTCAGTACTTC. Its translation: CASSYVGQGRNIQYF.

The chain recombines TRBV10-1 with TRBJ1-5; possibly TRBD1 for D (5 bases). V gave up 8 bases and J gave up 0 bases, with 20 bases separating them. The CDR3 totals 17 residues. Looked up from germline, CDR1 is WNHNN and CDR2 is SYGVQD (reference sequence). The CDR3 region is CASGRSIQGCSNQPQHF. Here the CDR3 DNA reads TGCGCCAGCGGCAGATCTATCCAGGGTTGTAGCAATCAGCCCCAGCATTTT.

This rearrangement joins TRBV28 to TRBJ2-7, with TRBD2 matching over 8 bases. Germline trimming cut 7 bases from V and 2 bases from J; bases unmatched to any gene: 7. This CDR3 is 14 amino acids long. Germline values: CDR1 MDHEN, CDR2 SYDVKM. In nucleotides, the CDR3 is TGTGCCAGCACTATCGGGGGGGGCCCCTACGAGCAGTACTTC. The encoded protein is CASTIGGGPYEQYF.

This clone has more than one count but fewer than ten. The J gene is TRBJ1-3, the V gene TRBV6-5, with D hard to call. Germline assignment: CDR1 MNHEY and CDR2 SVGAGI. The CDR3 has 14 amino acids. V was clipped by 0 bases and J by 4 bases, with 7 bases between them. DNA for the CDR3: TGTGCCAGCAGTTACTCGATTACGGGAAACACCATATATTTT. This translates into CASSYSITGNTIYF.

The chain is built from TRBV7-2 and TRBJ1-4; the D is unclear. The germline CDR1 and CDR2 sequences are SGHTA and FQGNSA. This CDR3 has 14 amino acids. Trimming pared 6 bases from V and 0 bases from J, leaving 8 bases between. CDR3 in DNA: TGTGCCAGCAGGTCCCAACCAACTAATGAAAAACTGTTTTTT. It specifies CASRSQPTNEKLFF. The whole variable domain, filled in from reference TRBV7-2 and TRBJ1-4, reads GAGVSQSPSNKVTEKGKDVELRCDPISGHTALYWYRQSLGQGLEFLIYFQGNSAPDKSGLPSDRFSAERTGGSVSTLTIQRTQQEDSAVYLCASRSQPTNEKLFFGSGTQLSVL.

V is TRBV7-6 and J is TRBJ1-1; the match to TRBD1 covers 7 bases. The CDR3 covers 15 residues. Per germline, CDR1 SGHVS and CDR2 FNYEAQ. The V gene end was trimmed by 0 bases and the J gene end by 1 base; junction bases not matched to a gene: 2. As DNA, the CDR3 is TGTGCCAGCAGCTTAGCCCGACAGGGGAACACTGAAGCTTTCTTT. This codes for CASSLARQGNTEAFF. Combining the CDR3 with reference TRBV7-6 and TRBJ1-1 gives the whole variable domain GAGVSQSPRYKVTKRGQDVALRCDPISGHVSLYWYRQALGQGPEFLTYFNYEAQQDKSGLPNDRFSAERPEGSISTLTIQRTEQRDSAMYRCASSLARQGNTEAFFGQGTRLTVV.

The chain couples TRBV14 to TRBJ2-3; D is ambiguous. With 1 base removed from V and 4 bases from J, the gap between germline ends came to 3 bases. Looked up from germline, CDR1 is SGHDN and CDR2 is FVKESK. The CDR3 consists of 12 residues. DNA of the CDR3: TGTGCCAGCAGCCAAGGGGCAGATACGCAGTATTTT. Protein product: CASSQGADTQYF.

The gene calls are TRBV18 and TRBJ2-5; maybe TRBD1 (6 bases). Trimming pared 6 bases from V and 5 bases from J, leaving 19 bases between. Per germline, CDR1 KGHSH and CDR2 LQKENI. The CDR3 consists of 15 residues. The CDR3 loop is CASSQGTPPSETQYF. The CDR3 nucleotides read TGTGCCAGCTCGCAAGGGACACCACCGAGTGAGACCCAGTACTTC.

As DNA, the CDR3 is TGTGCCAGCAGTCTGGACATAATCACAGATACGCAGTATTTT. It encodes CASSLDIITDTQYF. The chain carries TRBV6-5 and TRBJ2-3; TRBD1 is a possible D gene (5 bases). The CDR3 is made up of 14 amino acids. The V gene's germline CDR1 is MNHEY and CDR2 SVGAGI. The V end lost 5 bases, the J end lost 2 bases, and 11 bases lay between the germline ends.

In this sample, this clone turned up once. The CDR3 sequence is CASSFQGREQYF. CDR3 bases: TGTGCCAGCAGTTTTCAGGGCCGCGAGCAGTACTTC. The chain uses TRBV6-5 and TRBJ2-7; a possible D gene is TRBD1 (5 bases). V was cut by 4 bases and J by 6 bases, with 10 bases left in between. The germline CDR1 and CDR2 sequences are MNHEY and SVGAGI. The CDR3 runs to 12 residues.

The chain combines TRBV2 with TRBJ2-5; D possibly corresponds to TRBD1 (6 bases). The CDR3 runs 15 residues. V lost 2 bases and J lost 2, with 12 bases in between. In germline, CDR1 is SNHLY, CDR2 FYNNEI. The CDR3 loop reads CASSELGQKQETQYF. The CDR3 nucleotides are TGTGCCAGCAGTGAACTCGGACAGAAGCAAGAGACCCAGTACTTC.

The V call is TRBV7-6, the J call TRBJ1-4; 10 positions match TRBD1. Germline-derived CDR1 and CDR2 are SGHVS and FNYEAQ. Trimming at V came to 5 bases and at J to 4 bases, leaving 4 bases not matched to a gene. The CDR3 has 15 amino acids. CDR3 sequence (DNA): TGTGCCAGCAGCCTCGGGACAGGGGATAATGAAAAACTGTTTTTT. This gives the protein CASSLGTGDNEKLFF.

V is TRBV11-2 and J is TRBJ1-2; D is unresolved. The CDR3 loop spans 13 amino acids. Germline V gene data show CDR1 as SGHAT and CDR2 as FQNNGV. With 5 bases removed from V and 8 bases from J, the gap between germline ends came to 15 bases. CDR3: CASSTTGRFGYTF. CDR3 bases: TGTGCCAGCAGCACAACCGGTCGATTCGGCTACACCTTC.

This clone came up once. This sequence joins TRBV19 and TRBJ1-4, with 8 bases lining up with TRBD1. The CDR3 has 15 amino acids. The V segment lost 5 bases and the J segment 4 bases; nucleotides outside the gene matches: 6. CDR1 LNHDA and CDR2 SQIVND come from the germline V gene (reference sequence). CDR3 nucleotide sequence: TGTGCCAGTAGTTTTGGACAGGGCCGTAATGAAAAACTGTTTTTT. This gives the protein CASSFGQGRNEKLFF.

This clone was seen only once. The chain joins TRBV15 to TRBJ1-2, with 7 nucleotides matching TRBD1. The CDR3 has 14 residues. The V and J ends lost 4 bases and 4 bases, in that order; junction bases with no gene match: 6. The germline V gene has CDR1 LNHNV and CDR2 YYDKDF (reference sequence). CDR3 residues: CATSTLGQTYGYTF. The CDR3 DNA follows: TGTGCCACCAGCACGTTGGGACAGACCTATGGCTACACCTTC.

This rearrangement joins TRBV11-3 to TRBJ2-5; D is unresolved. V gave up 8 bases and J gave up 2 bases, with 6 bases separating them. The CDR3 consists of 11 residues. Germline V gene data show CDR1 as SGHNT and CDR2 as YENEEA. In DNA form, the CDR3 reads TGTGCCAGCGGGGTACAAGAGACCCAGTACTTC. The encoded protein is CASGVQETQYF.

The V call is TRBV30, the J call TRBJ2-1, with 8 nucleotides matching TRBD1. Trimming took 3 bases from V and 9 from J; bases not matched to a gene: 10. The CDR3 consists of 14 residues. Germline CDR1 and CDR2: GTSNPN and SVGIG (reference sequence). This CDR3 reads CAWSAGTGLPEQFF. The DNA of the CDR3 is TGTGCCTGGAGCGCCGGGACAGGTCTCCCTGAGCAGTTCTTC.

CDR3 region: CASSEGGTGELFF. DNA of the CDR3: TGTGCCAGCAGTGAAGGGGGGACCGGGGAGCTGTTTTTT. This chain links TRBV2 with TRBJ2-2; either TRBD1 or TRBD2 may fit D (5 bases each). CDR3 length equals 13 residues. Looked up from germline, CDR1 is SNHLY and CDR2 is FYNNEI. The V end lost 1 base, the J end lost 5 bases, and 5 bases lay between the germline ends.

The chain couples TRBV19 to TRBJ1-6, with a possible D match to TRBD1 (6 bases). The CDR3 totals 14 residues. The ends were cut back, 5 bases at V and 4 bases at J, with 9 bases in the middle. Germline CDR1 reads LNHDA; CDR2 reads SQIVND (reference sequence). The CDR3 DNA sequence: TGTGCCAGTAGTCCGACAGGTTATAATTCACCCCTCCACTTT. Translating it yields CASSPTGYNSPLHF.

The gene calls are TRBV5-5 and TRBJ2-7; no clear D. CDR1 is SGHKS, CDR2 YYEKEE, per germline (reference sequence). V was clipped by 0 bases and J by 2 bases, with 12 bases between them. The CDR3 contains 15 residues. For the CDR3, the DNA is TGTGCCAGCAGCTTGGCCGTCAACAGCCCCTACGAGCAGTACTTC. Translated, it gives CASSLAVNSPYEQYF.

This sequence joins TRBV19 and TRBJ1-5; D gene uncertain. The CDR3 contains 12 residues. Looked up from germline, CDR1 is LNHDA and CDR2 is SQIVND (reference sequence). Trimming shortened V by 5 bases and J by 8 bases, and 10 bases separated the two germline ends. This CDR3 is CASSVGIEPQHF. The CDR3 DNA sequence: TGTGCCAGTAGTGTGGGAATCGAGCCCCAGCATTTT.

The chain employs TRBV20-1 and TRBJ1-1; D not certain. The V end was cut by 3 bases, the J end by 1 base, with 6 bases between. The CDR3 runs 12 residues. Germline V lookup: CDR1 DFQATT, CDR2 SNEGSKA (reference sequence). The CDR3 loop reads CSASRQNTEAFF. The CDR3 region has the DNA TGCAGTGCTAGTCGACAGAACACTGAAGCTTTCTTT.